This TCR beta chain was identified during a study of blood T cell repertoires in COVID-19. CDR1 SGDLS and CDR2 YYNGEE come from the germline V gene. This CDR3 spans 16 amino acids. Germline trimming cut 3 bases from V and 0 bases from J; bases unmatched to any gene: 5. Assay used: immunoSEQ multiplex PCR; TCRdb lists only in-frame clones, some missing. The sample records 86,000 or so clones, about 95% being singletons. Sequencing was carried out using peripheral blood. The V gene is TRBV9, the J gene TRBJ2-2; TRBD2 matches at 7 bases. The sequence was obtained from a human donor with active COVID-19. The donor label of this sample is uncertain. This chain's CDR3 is CASSGGLAANTGELFF. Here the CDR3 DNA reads TGTGCCAGCAGCGGCGGGCTAGCGGCGAACACCGGGGAGCTGTTTTTT.